The 17 T cell receptor beta chains given below trace back to one sample, sequenced in a study of T-cell reconstitution after alpha-beta-depleted transplantation in children. Unique molecular identifiers were incorporated during preparation of the TCRbeta library. A single record per CDR3 protein comes from TCRdb applying MiXCR to the PCR reads. The sample contains over 200,000 distinct CDR3 sequences, roughly a tenth of which appear only once. This specimen consisted of PBMCs, obtained before TCRalphabeta/CD19-depleted stem cell transplant. Receptors originate from a child less than two years old with acute myeloid leukemia, due to receive a stem cell transplant.

In this sample, this clonotype turned up a few times. This chain uses TRBV18 with TRBJ2-1; D remains ambiguous. This CDR3 has 13 amino acids. Trimming took 3 bases from V and 5 from J, leaving 8 bases between them. Per the germline V gene, CDR1 is KGHSH and CDR2 is LQKENI. The CDR3 spells CASSPSGHNEQFF. The CDR3 DNA reads TGTGCCAGCTCACCTTCTGGGCACAATGAGCAGTTCTTC.

This clonotype was found many times. The V gene is TRBV29-1, the J gene TRBJ1-2; possibly TRBD1 for D (5 bases). The V and J ends lost 4 bases and 8 bases respectively, with 17 bases between them. Per germline, CDR1 SQVTM and CDR2 ANQGSEA. This CDR3 is built from 13 residues. CDR3 DNA: TGCAGCGTTGGTACGCAGGGCCAGGTGGGCTACACCTTC. Translating it yields CSVGTQGQVGYTF. The full variable domain, with the rest looked up from reference TRBV29-1 and TRBJ1-2, is SAVISQKPSRDICQRGTSLTIQCQVDSQVTMMFWYRQQPGQSLTLIATANQGSEATYESGFVIDKFPISRPNLTFSTLTVSNMSPEDSSIYLCSVGTQGQVGYTFGSGTRLTVV.

This clonotype came up a few times. A much larger clone is a single base away; this may be a read error. This chain uses TRBV27 with TRBJ2-2; the D gene could be TRBD1 or TRBD2 (5 bases each). This CDR3 is 16 amino acids long. Per the germline V gene, CDR1 is MNHEY and CDR2 is SMNVEV (reference sequence). The CDR3 DNA is TGTGCCAACAGTCTCGACCGGGGACCAAACACCGGGGAGCTGTTTTTT. Residues: CANSLDRGPNTGELFF.

This clonotype was seen at least ten times. The chain links TRBV20-1 to TRBJ1-1; perhaps TRBD1 as D (6 bases). Germline loops: CDR1 DFQATT, CDR2 SNEGSKA (reference sequence). This CDR3 is built from 11 residues. V lost 5 bases to trimming and J lost 6 bases, with 10 bases between them. CDR3 nucleotide sequence: TGCAGTGCTTACTCAGGGGCTGAAGCTTTCTTT. Translation: CSAYSGAEAFF.

This clonotype was found many times. The chain employs TRBV7-2 and TRBJ2-6; maybe TRBD2 (6 bases). Germline V CDR1 and CDR2: SGHTA, FQGNSA. This CDR3 is 17 amino acids long. Trimming stripped 3 bases from V and 0 bases from J, with 12 bases between. CDR3 coding DNA: TGTGCCAGCAGCTTGGCGGTAGCGGCCTCTGGGGCCAACGTCCTGACTTTC. Encoded protein: CASSLAVAASGANVLTF.

This clonotype was counted ten times or more. This rearrangement joins TRBV29-1 to TRBJ2-3; D not certain. There are 12 residues in the CDR3. The V gene lost 7 bases and the J gene lost 6 bases, with 14 bases spanning the gap. Germline V gives CDR1 SQVTM, CDR2 ANQGSEA. This chain's CDR3 is CSARVQADTQYF. CDR3 nucleotides: TGCAGCGCCAGAGTCCAGGCGGATACGCAGTATTTT.

This chain joins TRBV20-1 and TRBJ2-5, with 8 bases lining up with TRBD2. CDR1 is DFQATT and CDR2 is SNEGSKA in the germline V gene (reference sequence). With V trimmed by 6 bases and J by 5 bases, 17 bases remained unmatched. The CDR3 is 16 amino acids. The CDR3 is CSALPLPGLGRETQYF. Here the CDR3 DNA reads TGCAGTGCCCTTCCCTTACCGGGACTAGGCCGCGAGACCCAGTACTTC.

The rearrangement joins TRBV2 to TRBJ1-5; D gene unclear. The V gene's germline CDR1 is SNHLY and CDR2 FYNNEI. V gave up 3 bases and J gave up 7 bases, with 7 bases separating them. The CDR3 extends over 12 amino acids. DNA for the CDR3: TGTGCCAGCAGTGACCTTAAGCAGCCCCAGCATTTT. Encoded protein: CASSDLKQPQHF.

The sample holds many counts of this clonotype. This chain links TRBV12-3 or TRBV12-4 with TRBJ2-2; perhaps TRBD2 as D (6 bases). The V and J ends lost 1 base and 8 bases respectively, with 11 bases between them. The CDR3 consists of 14 residues. The DNA for the CDR3 is TGTGCCAGCAGTTTAGGGGCGGGGAATGGGGAGCTGTTTTTT. Its protein product is CASSLGAGNGELFF.

This clonotype was picked up a small number of times. The chain combines TRBV7-9 with TRBJ1-1; tentatively, D is TRBD1 (5 bases). Trimming took off 1 base at V and 4 bases at J, with 7 bases between the two ends. Per the germline V gene, CDR1 is SEHNR and CDR2 is FQNEAQ (reference sequence). This CDR3 has 13 residues. The CDR3 loop is CASSLGGSTEAFF. CDR3 DNA: TGTGCCAGCAGCTTAGGGGGCAGCACTGAAGCTTTCTTT.

This clonotype occurred many times. This chain joins TRBV21-1 and TRBJ1-5. TRBV21-1 is deemed a pseudogene. CDR3 length: 17 residues. The CDR3: CASSKETEVYSNQPQHF. The CDR3 nucleotides are TGTGCCAGCAGCAAAGAGACGGAAGTTTATAGCAATCAGCCCCAGCATTTT.

This clonotype was detected many times. The gene calls are TRBV7-2 and TRBJ2-1, with 13 bases fitting TRBD2. Germline-derived CDR1 and CDR2 are SGHTA and FQGNSA. The CDR3 has 16 residues. V was clipped by 0 bases and J by 8 bases; unmatched bases: 4. CDR3 coding DNA: TGTGCCAGCAGCTTAGCTGGGACTAGCGGGATCGATGAGCAGTTCTTC. Protein product: CASSLAGTSGIDEQFF.

This clonotype was counted between two and nine times. The chain carries TRBV7-6 and TRBJ1-1, with D hard to call. This CDR3 is 13 amino acids long. The V gene's germline CDR1 is SGHVS and CDR2 FNYEAQ. V gave up 5 bases and J gave up 1 base, with 8 bases separating them. CDR3 residues: CASSPSPNTEAFF. CDR3 sequence (DNA): TGTGCCAGCAGCCCATCCCCGAACACTGAAGCTTTCTTT.

The chain has TRBV19 and TRBJ2-7; D is perhaps TRBD2 (7 bases). The CDR3 consists of 14 residues. CDR1 is LNHDA, CDR2 SQIVND, per germline (reference sequence). Trimming removed 6 bases at V and 9 bases at J, with 21 bases between. CDR3: CASSPTLGGARQYF. DNA for the CDR3: TGTGCCAGTAGCCCCACACTGGGGGGGGCTAGGCAGTACTTC.

This clonotype was observed a handful of times. The V call is TRBV24-1, the J call TRBJ2-1; D remains unclear. V was trimmed by 2 bases and J by 7 bases, leaving 14 bases between them. Germline CDR1 KGHDR, CDR2 SFDVKD. There are 15 residues in the CDR3. Here the CDR3 reads CATSDSSKVGNEQFF. For the CDR3, the DNA is TGTGCCACCAGTGATTCTTCGAAGGTGGGGAATGAGCAGTTCTTC.

This clonotype was seen repeatedly, ten times or more. The chain uses TRBV7-9 and TRBJ2-6; unclear D gene. The CDR3 length is 14 residues. Trimming shortened V by 5 bases and J by 4 bases, and 9 bases separated the two germline ends. Germline CDR1 SEHNR, CDR2 FQNEAQ (reference sequence). As DNA, the CDR3 is TGTGCCAGCAGCAGTTCTCTAGGGGCCAACGTCCTGACTTTC. This sequence encodes CASSSSLGANVLTF.

The sample holds many counts of this clonotype. This chain uses TRBV5-5 with TRBJ2-3, with 10 bases that match TRBD2. Germline CDR1 SGHKS, CDR2 YYEKEE (reference sequence). The junction had 7 bases not matched to a gene; V was cut back by 4 bases and J by 2 bases. The CDR3 length is 16 residues. The CDR3 reads CASSPVAGGPTDTQYF. The CDR3 coding sequence is TGTGCCAGCAGCCCAGTAGCGGGGGGTCCCACAGATACGCAGTATTTT.